The present T cell receptor beta chain was sequenced within a study of cytomegalovirus exposure and HLA in healthy donors. Findings of the study overall: There were some public TCRs occurring in many donors, but most TCR sequences were rare. Cytomegalovirus-associated TCR beta chains were listed, numbering approximately 150. Cytomegalovirus status was reportedly diagnosed by the classifier with high sensitivity and specificity.

V was pared by 2 bases and J by 5 bases, with 9 bases of the junction left unmatched. Germline loops: CDR1 KGHSH, CDR2 LQKENI. The CDR3 length is 16 residues. Comments on this clone: The antigen is not known.

The donors were part of the validation cohort of 120 subjects. That cohort was separate from the first cohort, which comprised fewer than 800 subjects. TCRdb's table, derived via immunoSEQ multiplex PCR, lists solely in-frame clones and lacks some. The data show approximately 160,000 clones, around 81% seen once. This TCR was sampled from a man aged 30-40 years in good health and CMV-seropositive. The material sequenced was PBMCs. The J gene is TRBJ2-3, the V gene TRBV18, with TRBD1 matching 8 bases. CDR3 DNA: TGTGCCAGCTCACCAGTCGGTGACAGGGGACGAGATACGCAGTATTTT. Protein sequence: CASSPVGDRGRDTQYF.